This T cell receptor beta chain was observed in a study of brain T cells in children with intractable seizures. Worth noting for this clone: The antigen remains undetermined.

This CDR3 is built from 14 residues. Germline CDR1 and CDR2: GTSNPN and SVGIG (reference sequence). Losses at the gene ends were 1 base for V and 9 bases for J; bases not matched to a gene: 3. Study results and limitations: Pre-surgery blood may have been undersampled, hiding some clones. HCMV serostatus was not known, and viral specificity came from CDR3 similarity only.

Sequencing was limited to surgery cases with top T cell transcript signatures in brain tissue. Before surgery, patients took at least one anti-epileptic drug. Some clones are missing from TCRdb's copy, which holds only in-frame ones; the method was immunoSEQ multiplex PCR. The sample holds about 80,000 clones; around nine tenths are singletons and the top ten take roughly 24%. This receptor was identified in a girl aged 2 to 9 with Rasmussen encephalitis and intractable seizures. The material was peripheral blood, obtained at surgery. The gene calls are TRBV30 and TRBJ2-2, with 12 bases lining up with TRBD1. The CDR3 DNA follows: TGTGCCTGGAGTGAGGGACAGGGGGCAAGGGAGCTGTTTTTT. It yields the protein CAWSEGQGARELFF. Full variable domain (remainder filled in from reference TRBV30 and TRBJ2-2): SQTIHQWPATLVQPVGSPLSLECTVEGTSNPNLYWYRQAAGRGLQLLFYSVGIGQISSEVPQNLSASRPQDRQFILSSKKLLLSDSGFYLCAWSEGQGARELFFGEGSRLTVL.